Listed below are T cell receptor beta chains from one sample, sequenced in a study of blood T cell repertoires in COVID-19. Clones were sequenced by immunoSEQ multiplex PCR, and TCRdb holds only the in-frame ones, with some missing. The profile shows about 160,000 clones, approximately 83% of them singletons. The sample was peripheral blood. Receptors originate from a man in his 70s with acute or convalescent COVID-19. Both conserved end residues are part of each CDR3. A D gene is named only where the DNA matches it firmly. Clone size appears in some rows only: once, few, many, or a class for an expanded clone.

CDR3nt: TGTGCCAGCAGCTTATTATCCCACCTAAATCCGGGACTAGGGACCTACGAGCAGTACTTC
CDR3aa: CASSLLSHLNPGLGTYEQYF
abundance: -
j_gene: TRBJ2-7
d_gene: TRBD2
v_gene: TRBV7-3

CDR3nt: TGTGCCAGCAGCCCGTCCAAGGACAGCGGGAGTCTCTACGAGCAGTACTTC
CDR3aa: CASSPSKDSGSLYEQYF
abundance: -
j_gene: TRBJ2-7
d_gene: TRBD2
v_gene: TRBV3-1/TRBV3-2

CDR3nt: TGTGCCATCAGTGAGTCGATTAGCGGGGGCCCCAATGAGCAGTTCTTC
CDR3aa: CAISESISGGPNEQFF
abundance: -
j_gene: TRBJ2-1
d_gene: TRBD2
v_gene: TRBV10-3

CDR3nt: TGTGCCAGCAGTCCTAGCCCCTCCGAGCAGTACTTC
CDR3aa: CASSPSPSEQYF
abundance: -
j_gene: TRBJ2-7
d_gene: -
v_gene: TRBV7-8

CDR3nt: TGTGCCAGCAGCCCGGGCGGTGTCAGGGTCCACGAGCAGTACTTC
CDR3aa: CASSPGGVRVHEQYF
abundance: once
j_gene: TRBJ2-7
d_gene: -
v_gene: TRBV7-2

CDR3nt: TGTGCCAGCAGCAATATGAATTTGAGGGTTAGCAATCAGCCCCAGCATTTT
CDR3aa: CASSNMNLRVSNQPQHF
abundance: -
j_gene: TRBJ1-5
d_gene: -
v_gene: TRBV21-1

CDR3nt: TGTGCCAGCAGCTTCGGGACAGATAATTCACCCCTCCACTTT
CDR3aa: CASSFGTDNSPLHF
abundance: -
j_gene: TRBJ1-6
d_gene: TRBD1
v_gene: TRBV13

CDR3nt: TGCAGCGGAGCATACAGTGAGACCCAGTACTTC
CDR3aa: CSGAYSETQYF
abundance: -
j_gene: TRBJ2-5
d_gene: -
v_gene: TRBV29-1

CDR3nt: TGTGCCAGTAGTATTGATTGGCGGAGGGACCCGAAAAACATTCAGTACTTC
CDR3aa: CASSIDWRRDPKNIQYF
abundance: -
j_gene: TRBJ2-4
d_gene: -
v_gene: TRBV19

CDR3nt: TGCGCCAGCAGCTCGGGGACAGGGGGCGCAGGATATGGCTACACCTTC
CDR3aa: CASSSGTGGAGYGYTF
abundance: once
j_gene: TRBJ1-2
d_gene: TRBD1
v_gene: TRBV5-1

CDR3nt: TGTGCCACCAGCAGAGGCGGGAGGGCCGACTCTGGGGCCAACGTCCTGACTTTC
CDR3aa: CATSRGGRADSGANVLTF
abundance: -
j_gene: TRBJ2-6
d_gene: TRBD2
v_gene: TRBV15

CDR3nt: TGTGCCAGTAGTATAGGGCAGGGAAAGAGCTATGGCTACACCTTC
CDR3aa: CASSIGQGKSYGYTF
abundance: -
j_gene: TRBJ1-2
d_gene: -
v_gene: TRBV19

CDR3nt: TGTGCCAGCTCACCCCGAACTAGCGGCCACTACAATGAGCAGTTCTTC
CDR3aa: CASSPRTSGHYNEQFF
abundance: -
j_gene: TRBJ2-1
d_gene: TRBD2
v_gene: TRBV18

CDR3nt: TGTGCCAGCAGCCAAGAACCTCGACTAGCGGGCTCCTCCTACGAGCAGTACTTC
CDR3aa: CASSQEPRLAGSSYEQYF
abundance: -
j_gene: TRBJ2-7
d_gene: TRBD2
v_gene: TRBV4-2

CDR3nt: TGTGCCAGCAGGGGAAAGGGACAGGGGGCGCGAGAGACCCAGTACTTC
CDR3aa: CASRGKGQGARETQYF
abundance: -
j_gene: TRBJ2-5
d_gene: TRBD1
v_gene: TRBV28

CDR3nt: TGTGCCAGCACCAGACTAGCGGGGGGGCATGCTGAGCAGTTCTTC
CDR3aa: CASTRLAGGHAEQFF
abundance: -
j_gene: TRBJ2-1
d_gene: TRBD2
v_gene: TRBV7-9

CDR3nt: TGTGCCAGCAGCCAATCGAAGACAGGGGCCACCGGGGAGCTGTTTTTT
CDR3aa: CASSQSKTGATGELFF
abundance: -
j_gene: TRBJ2-2
d_gene: TRBD1
v_gene: TRBV7-3

CDR3nt: TGCAGCGTTGATGCTAGCGGGGTATACAATGAGCAGTTCTTC
CDR3aa: CSVDASGVYNEQFF
abundance: few
j_gene: TRBJ2-1
d_gene: TRBD2
v_gene: TRBV29-1

CDR3nt: TGTGCCAGCTCCCCGGGGACTCAGATCTATGGCTACACCTTC
CDR3aa: CASSPGTQIYGYTF
abundance: -
j_gene: TRBJ1-2
d_gene: -
v_gene: TRBV28

CDR3nt: TGTGCCAGCAGCAAGACAGGGGGCTACACCGGGGAGCTGTTTTTT
CDR3aa: CASSKTGGYTGELFF
abundance: -
j_gene: TRBJ2-2
d_gene: TRBD1
v_gene: TRBV5-4

CDR3nt: TGTGCCAGCAGCCCCCAGCGGAATACCTACAATGAGCAGTTCTTC
CDR3aa: CASSPQRNTYNEQFF
abundance: once
j_gene: TRBJ2-1
d_gene: -
v_gene: TRBV28

CDR3nt: TGTGCCAGCAGCGCCCCCGACAGGATCTATGGCTACACCTTC
CDR3aa: CASSAPDRIYGYTF
abundance: -
j_gene: TRBJ1-2
d_gene: -
v_gene: TRBV5-6

CDR3nt: TGTGCCAGCAGCACCGGACAGGGTTCCCACGAGCAGTACTTC
CDR3aa: CASSTGQGSHEQYF
abundance: -
j_gene: TRBJ2-7
d_gene: TRBD1
v_gene: TRBV7-9

CDR3nt: TGCAGCGTTGAAGATCGGACCGTGGACAGCAATGAGCAGTTCTTC
CDR3aa: CSVEDRTVDSNEQFF
abundance: -
j_gene: TRBJ2-1
d_gene: -
v_gene: TRBV29-1

CDR3nt: TGCGCCAGCAGCTTGGCAGGGTGGGACACCGGGGAGCTGTTTTTT
CDR3aa: CASSLAGWDTGELFF
abundance: -
j_gene: TRBJ2-2
d_gene: -
v_gene: TRBV5-1

CDR3nt: TGTGCCAGCATTTCTTCGGGACAAAGTGAAAAACTGTTTTTT
CDR3aa: CASISSGQSEKLFF
abundance: -
j_gene: TRBJ1-4
d_gene: -
v_gene: TRBV28

CDR3nt: TGTGCCAGCAGCGTAGAGTACAGGGGGGGTCACTACGAGCAGTACTTC
CDR3aa: CASSVEYRGGHYEQYF
abundance: -
j_gene: TRBJ2-7
d_gene: -
v_gene: TRBV9

CDR3nt: TGTGCCAGCAGCTTTAGGGGTAATTCACCCCTCCACTTT
CDR3aa: CASSFRGNSPLHF
abundance: -
j_gene: TRBJ1-6
d_gene: -
v_gene: TRBV11-1

CDR3nt: TGTGCCAGTAGTATATGGCAGGAAGAGAATCGCTACACCTTC
CDR3aa: CASSIWQEENRYTF
abundance: -
j_gene: TRBJ1-2
d_gene: -
v_gene: TRBV19

CDR3nt: TGCAGCGTTGTAGGGGGCTCGGTCTACGAGCAGTACTTC
CDR3aa: CSVVGGSVYEQYF
abundance: -
j_gene: TRBJ2-7
d_gene: TRBD1
v_gene: TRBV29-1

CDR3nt: TGTGCCAGCAGCTTATTGGGGGGTCCTAATCAGCCCCAGCATTTT
CDR3aa: CASSLLGGPNQPQHF
abundance: -
j_gene: TRBJ1-5
d_gene: -
v_gene: TRBV7-2